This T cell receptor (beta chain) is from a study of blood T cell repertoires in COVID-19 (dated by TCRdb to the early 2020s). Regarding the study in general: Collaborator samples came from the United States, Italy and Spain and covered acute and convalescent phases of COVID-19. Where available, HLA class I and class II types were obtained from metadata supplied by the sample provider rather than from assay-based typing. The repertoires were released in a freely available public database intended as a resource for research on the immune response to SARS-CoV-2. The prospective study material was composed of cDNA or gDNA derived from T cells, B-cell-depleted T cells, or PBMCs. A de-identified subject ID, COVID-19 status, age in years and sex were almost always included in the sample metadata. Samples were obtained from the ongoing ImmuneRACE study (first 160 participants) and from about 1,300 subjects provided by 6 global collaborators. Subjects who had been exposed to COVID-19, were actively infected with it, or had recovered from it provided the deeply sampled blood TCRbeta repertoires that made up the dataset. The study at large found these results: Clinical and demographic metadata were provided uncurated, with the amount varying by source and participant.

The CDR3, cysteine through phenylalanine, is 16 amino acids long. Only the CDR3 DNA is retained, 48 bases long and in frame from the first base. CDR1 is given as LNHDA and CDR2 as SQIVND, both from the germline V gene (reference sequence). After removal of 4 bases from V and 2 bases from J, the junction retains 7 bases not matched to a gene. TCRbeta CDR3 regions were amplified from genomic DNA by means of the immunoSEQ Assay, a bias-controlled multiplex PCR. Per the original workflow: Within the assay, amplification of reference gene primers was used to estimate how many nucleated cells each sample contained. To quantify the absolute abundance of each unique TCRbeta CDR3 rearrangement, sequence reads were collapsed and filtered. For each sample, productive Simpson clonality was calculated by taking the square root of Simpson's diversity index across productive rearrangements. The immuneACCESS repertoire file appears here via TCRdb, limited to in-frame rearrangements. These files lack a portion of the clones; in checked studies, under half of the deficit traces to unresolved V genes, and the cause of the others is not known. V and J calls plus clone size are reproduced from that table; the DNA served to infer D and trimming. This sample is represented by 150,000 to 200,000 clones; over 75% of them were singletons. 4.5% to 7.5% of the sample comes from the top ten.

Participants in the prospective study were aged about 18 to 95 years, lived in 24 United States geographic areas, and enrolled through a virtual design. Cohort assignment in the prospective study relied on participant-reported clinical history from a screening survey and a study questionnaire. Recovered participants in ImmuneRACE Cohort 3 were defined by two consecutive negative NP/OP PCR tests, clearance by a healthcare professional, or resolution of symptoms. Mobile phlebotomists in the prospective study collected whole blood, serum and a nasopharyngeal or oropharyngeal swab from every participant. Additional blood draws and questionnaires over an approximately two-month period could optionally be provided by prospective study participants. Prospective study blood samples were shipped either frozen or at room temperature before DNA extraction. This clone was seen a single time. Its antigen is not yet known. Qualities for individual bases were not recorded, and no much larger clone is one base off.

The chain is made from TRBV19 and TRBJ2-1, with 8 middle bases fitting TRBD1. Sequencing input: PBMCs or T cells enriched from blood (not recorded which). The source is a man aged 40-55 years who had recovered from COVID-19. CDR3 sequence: CASSKGTGVTYNEQFF. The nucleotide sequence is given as TGTGCCAGTAGTAAGGGGACAGGTGTCACCTACAATGAGCAGTTCTTC.